The rows below give T cell receptor beta chains drawn from one sample of a study of T cell responses to AZD1222 COVID-19 vaccine. Repertoires were generated with immunoSEQ multiplex PCR, while TCRdb's copy carries only in-frame clones and drops some. The table records more than 85,000 clones, 70% to 90% of them present only once. The specimen comprised peripheral blood, sampled on day 0 of AZD1222 vaccination. Receptor source: an adult in good health. The conserved cysteine and the conserved F or W are not part of the CDR3 here.

length	V	J	CDR3
14	TRBV11-2	TRBJ1-1	ASSLPGNRVAGAAF
9	TRBV6-1	TRBJ1-6	ASSEQRADH
13	TRBV18	TRBJ1-2	ASSPRGGIDYGYT
11	TRBV9	TRBJ1-1	ASSVSGQREAF
11	TRBV3-1/TRBV3-2	TRBJ1-2	ASSQQPTYGYT
14	TRBV9	TRBJ2-1	ASSALVRGGNNEQF
13	TRBV7-6	TRBJ2-7	ASSPSFRTSYEQY
12	TRBV15	TRBJ1-4	ATSRAGSGEKLF
13	TRBV15	TRBJ1-5	ATSRGQGAYQPQH
12	TRBV7-8	TRBJ1-1	ASSLGRGSTEAF
15	TRBV7-6	TRBJ1-1	ASSHPLPGQSNTEAF
12	TRBV6-6	TRBJ1-5	ASSYSAGADPQH
13	TRBV5-8	TRBJ2-1	ASPRGGSSYNEQF
13	TRBV11-3	TRBJ2-1	ASMPFEGGHNEQF
12	TRBV3-1/TRBV3-2	TRBJ2-1	ASRAGTLYNEQF
11	TRBV6-4	TRBJ1-5	ATALDSNQPQH
12	TRBV7-9	TRBJ1-4	ASSSWDPAKELF
10	TRBV9	TRBJ2-3	ASSPRGDTQY
12	TRBV19	TRBJ1-1	ASSTDTANTEAF
11	TRBV7-8	TRBJ2-7	ASSLAMAYEQY
15	TRBV7-9	TRBJ1-1	ASSTRVQFEVDTEAF
13	TRBV28	TRBJ1-5	ASRKQGLHGQPQH
13	TRBV5-1	TRBJ2-2	ASSLRQGGTGELF
15	TRBV30	TRBJ2-2	AWGMWGGTGSTGELF
12	TRBV9	TRBJ1-1	ASSPGQLGTEAF
12	TRBV7-2	TRBJ2-7	ASSLVRSSYEQY
14	TRBV4-3	TRBJ1-5	ASSQDRGGLGQPQH
16	TRBV18	TRBJ2-5	ASSPRRSVAGGPETQY
14	TRBV18	TRBJ1-5	ASSPPGQGGRQPQH
10	TRBV29-1	TRBJ1-1	SVDSGGTEAF
14	TRBV27	TRBJ2-6	ASRRTGGSGANVLT
11	TRBV2	TRBJ2-7	ASAGTGAREQY
13	TRBV6-5	TRBJ1-6	ASRGEGTSSSPLH
12	TRBV5-1	TRBJ1-1	ASSASGENTEAF
12	TRBV9	TRBJ2-1	ARRPGGGASEQF